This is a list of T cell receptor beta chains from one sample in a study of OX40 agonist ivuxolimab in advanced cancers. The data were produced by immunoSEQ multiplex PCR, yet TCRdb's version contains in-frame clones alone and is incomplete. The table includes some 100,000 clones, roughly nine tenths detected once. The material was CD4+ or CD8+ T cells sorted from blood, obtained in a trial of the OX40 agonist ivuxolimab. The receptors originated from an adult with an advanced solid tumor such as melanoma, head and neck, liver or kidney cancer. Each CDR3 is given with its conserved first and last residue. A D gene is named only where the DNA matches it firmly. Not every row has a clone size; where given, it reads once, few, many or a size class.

CASSPGLTYEQYF,TGTGCCAGCTCACCAGGACTAACCTACGAGCAGTACTTC,-,TRBJ2-7,-,TRBV18
CASSSTIRLFF,TGTGCCAGCAGTTCCACAATTAGGCTGTTTTTT,-,TRBJ2-2,-,TRBV28
CSVSDGTYEQYF,TGCAGCGTTTCTGACGGGACCTACGAGCAGTACTTC,-,TRBJ2-7,-,TRBV29-1
CASSLTTAANTEAFF,TGCGCCAGCAGCCTCACGACAGCGGCGAACACTGAAGCTTTCTTT,-,TRBJ1-1,-,TRBV5-1
CASSIGRRNVYGYTF,TGTGCCAGTAGTATTGGGCGAAGGAACGTCTATGGCTACACCTTC,-,TRBJ1-2,-,TRBV19
CASSFRGYNEQFF,TGTGCCAGCAGCTTCAGGGGGTACAATGAGCAGTTCTTC,TRBD1,TRBJ2-1,-,TRBV7-3
CASSPRGQGETQYF,TGTGCCAGCAGCCCTAGAGGACAGGGAGAGACCCAGTACTTC,TRBD1,TRBJ2-5,-,TRBV7-7
CASYETGYSGNTIYF,TGTGCCAGCTATGAAACAGGATACTCTGGAAACACCATATATTTT,-,TRBJ1-3,-,TRBV6-6
CASSLGQKTEAFF,TGTGCCAGCAGCCTTGGACAGAAAACTGAAGCTTTCTTT,-,TRBJ1-1,-,TRBV28
CASSLRPRDRQETQYF,TGTGCCAGCAGCTTACGACCCCGGGACAGGCAAGAGACCCAGTACTTC,TRBD1,TRBJ2-5,few,TRBV7-6
CASSGGGNQPQHF,TGTGCCAGCAGTGGGGGGGGCAATCAGCCCCAGCATTTT,-,TRBJ1-5,few,TRBV9
CASTPREFYEQYF,TGTGCCAGCACCCCCCGGGAGTTCTACGAGCAGTACTTC,-,TRBJ2-7,once,TRBV6-1
CASSKQGLRQETQYF,TGTGCCAGCAGTAAACAGGGTCTCCGCCAAGAGACCCAGTACTTC,-,TRBJ2-5,-,TRBV6-5
CASSSGLYEQYF,TGTGCCAGCAGCTCAGGACTCTACGAGCAGTACTTC,-,TRBJ2-7,-,TRBV5-5
CASSPTSGSYEQYF,TGTGCCAGCAGCCCGACTAGCGGGAGTTACGAGCAGTACTTC,TRBD2,TRBJ2-7,once,TRBV7-3
CASSPSSSGRPESLAKNIQYF,TGTGCCAGCAGCCCCTCCTCTAGCGGGAGGCCAGAAAGTCTAGCCAAAAACATTCAGTACTTC,TRBD2,TRBJ2-4,-,TRBV4-2
CASSDPQGATYEQYF,TGTGCCAGCAGTGACCCCCAGGGGGCGACGTACGAGCAGTACTTC,TRBD1,TRBJ2-7,-,TRBV25-1
CASRGGTDTQYF,TGTGCCAGTAGGGGCGGTACAGATACGCAGTATTTT,-,TRBJ2-3,-,TRBV28
CASSLVAGESSYEQYF,TGTGCCAGCAGCTTAGTAGCGGGGGAGAGCTCCTACGAGCAGTACTTC,TRBD2,TRBJ2-7,-,TRBV7-2
CASSPGTDNNEQFF,TGTGCCAGCTCACCCGGGACTGACAACAATGAGCAGTTCTTC,-,TRBJ2-1,-,TRBV18
CASSRGGQGYTDTQYF,TGTGCCAGCAGTCGCGGGGGACAGGGATACACAGATACGCAGTATTTT,TRBD1,TRBJ2-3,-,TRBV7-2
CASSLGQGNNEKLFF,TGTGCCAGCAGCTTGGGGCAGGGGAATAATGAAAAACTGTTTTTT,-,TRBJ1-4,-,TRBV7-2
CAWSLSVGTQYF,TGTGCCTGGAGCCTGTCAGTGGGTACGCAGTATTTT,-,TRBJ2-3,-,TRBV30
CAISVDGLYGYTF,TGTGCCATCAGTGTAGACGGACTCTATGGCTACACCTTC,-,TRBJ1-2,-,TRBV10-3